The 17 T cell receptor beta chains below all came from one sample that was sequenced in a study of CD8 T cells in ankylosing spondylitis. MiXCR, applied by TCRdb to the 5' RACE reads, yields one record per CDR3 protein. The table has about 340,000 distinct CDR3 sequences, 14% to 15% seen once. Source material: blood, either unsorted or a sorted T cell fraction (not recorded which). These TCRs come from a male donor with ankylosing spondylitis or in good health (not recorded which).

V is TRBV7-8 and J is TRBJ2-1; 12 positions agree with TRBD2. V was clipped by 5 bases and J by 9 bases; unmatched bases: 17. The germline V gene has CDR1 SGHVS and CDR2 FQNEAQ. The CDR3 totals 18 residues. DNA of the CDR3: TGTGCCAGCAGCCACCGGGCTAGCGGGAGGGCGGAGATAGGTGAGCAGTTCTTC. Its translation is CASSHRASGRAEIGEQFF.

CDR3 protein: CASSSTEGNTEAFF. The CDR3 bases are TGTGCCAGCAGTTCGACAGAGGGGAACACTGAAGCTTTCTTT. This chain uses TRBV7-8 with TRBJ1-1; D might be TRBD1 (5 bases). The CDR3 loop spans 14 amino acids. V was pared by 6 bases and J by 1 base, with 12 bases between. Per germline, CDR1 SGHVS and CDR2 FQNEAQ.

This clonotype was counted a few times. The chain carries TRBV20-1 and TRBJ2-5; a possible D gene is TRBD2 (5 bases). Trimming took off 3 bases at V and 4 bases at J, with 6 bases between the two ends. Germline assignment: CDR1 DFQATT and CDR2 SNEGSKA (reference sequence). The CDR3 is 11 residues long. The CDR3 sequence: CSARAGETQYF. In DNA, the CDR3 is TGCAGTGCTAGGGCGGGAGAGACCCAGTACTTC.

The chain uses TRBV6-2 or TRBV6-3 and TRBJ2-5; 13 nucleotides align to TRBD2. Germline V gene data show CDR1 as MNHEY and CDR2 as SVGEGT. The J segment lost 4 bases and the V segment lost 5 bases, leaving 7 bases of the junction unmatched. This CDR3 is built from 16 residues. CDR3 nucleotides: TGTGCCAGCAGTGACTACGGACTAGCGGGAGTAGAGACCCAGTACTTC. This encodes CASSDYGLAGVETQYF.

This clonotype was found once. The CDR3 protein is CASSSRGSGGPGEQFF. The DNA for the CDR3 is TGTGCCAGCAGCTCCCGGGGTAGCGGGGGGCCAGGGGAGCAGTTCTTC. The V call is TRBV12-3 or TRBV12-4, the J call TRBJ2-1, with TRBD2 identical over 10 bases. The CDR3 spans 16 residues. V lost 6 bases, J lost 10 bases, and 15 bases stayed unmatched.

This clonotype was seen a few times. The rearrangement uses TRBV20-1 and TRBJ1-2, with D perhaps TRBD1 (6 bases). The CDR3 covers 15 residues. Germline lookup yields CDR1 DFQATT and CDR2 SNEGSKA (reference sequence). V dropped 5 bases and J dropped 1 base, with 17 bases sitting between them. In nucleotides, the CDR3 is TGCAGTGCTGGCGGGGGGACATCCCTTAACTATGGCTACACCTTC. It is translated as CSAGGGTSLNYGYTF.

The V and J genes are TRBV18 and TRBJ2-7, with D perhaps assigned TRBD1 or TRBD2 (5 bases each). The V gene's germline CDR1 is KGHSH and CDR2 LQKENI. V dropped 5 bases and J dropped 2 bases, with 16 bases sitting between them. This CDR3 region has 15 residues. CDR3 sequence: CASSVPGTATYEQYF. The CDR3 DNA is TGTGCCAGCTCAGTCCCCGGGACCGCCACCTACGAGCAGTACTTC.

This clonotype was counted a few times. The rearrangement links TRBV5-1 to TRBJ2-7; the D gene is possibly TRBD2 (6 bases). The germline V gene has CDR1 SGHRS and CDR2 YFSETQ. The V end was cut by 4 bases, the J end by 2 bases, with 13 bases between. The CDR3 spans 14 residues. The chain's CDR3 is CASSRERATYEQYF. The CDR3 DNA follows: TGCGCCAGCAGCCGGGAGAGGGCGACCTACGAGCAGTACTTC.

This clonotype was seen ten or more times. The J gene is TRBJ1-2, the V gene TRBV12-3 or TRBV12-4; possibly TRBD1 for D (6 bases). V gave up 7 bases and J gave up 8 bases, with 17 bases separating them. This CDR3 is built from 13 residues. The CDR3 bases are TGTGCCAGCACCCAGAGGGGGTTGCGGGGCTACACCTTC. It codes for CASTQRGLRGYTF.

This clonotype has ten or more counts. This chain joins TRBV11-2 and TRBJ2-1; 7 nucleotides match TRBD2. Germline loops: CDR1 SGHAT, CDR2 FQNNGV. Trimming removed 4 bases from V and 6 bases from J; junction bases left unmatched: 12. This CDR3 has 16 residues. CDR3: CASSWGGWEEGNEQFF. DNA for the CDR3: TGTGCCAGCAGCTGGGGGGGGTGGGAGGAGGGCAATGAGCAGTTCTTC.

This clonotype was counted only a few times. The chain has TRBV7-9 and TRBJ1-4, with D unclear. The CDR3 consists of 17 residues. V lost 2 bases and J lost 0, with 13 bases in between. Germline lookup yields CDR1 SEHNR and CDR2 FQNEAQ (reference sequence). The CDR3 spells CASSLSTTAPTNEKLFF. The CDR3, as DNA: TGTGCCAGCAGCTTATCTACCACGGCCCCAACTAATGAAAAACTGTTTTTT.

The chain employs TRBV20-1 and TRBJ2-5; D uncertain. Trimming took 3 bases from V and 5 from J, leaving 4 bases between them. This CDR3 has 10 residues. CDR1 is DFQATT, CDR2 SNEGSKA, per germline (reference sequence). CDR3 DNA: TGCAGTGCTAGTCCCGAGACCCAGTACTTC. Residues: CSASPETQYF.

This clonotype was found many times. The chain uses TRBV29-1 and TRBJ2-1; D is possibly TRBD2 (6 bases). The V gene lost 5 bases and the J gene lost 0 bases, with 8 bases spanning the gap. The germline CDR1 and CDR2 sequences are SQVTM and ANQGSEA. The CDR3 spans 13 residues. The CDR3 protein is CSVRESSYNEQFF. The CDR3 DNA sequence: TGCAGCGTTCGGGAGAGCTCCTACAATGAGCAGTTCTTC.

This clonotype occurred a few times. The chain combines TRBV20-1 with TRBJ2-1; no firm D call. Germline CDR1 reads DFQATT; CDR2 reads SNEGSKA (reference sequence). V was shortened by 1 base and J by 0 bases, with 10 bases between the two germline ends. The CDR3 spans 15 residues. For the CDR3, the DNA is TGCAGTGCTAGAGTAGCTAGACTCTCCTACAATGAGCAGTTCTTC. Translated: CSARVARLSYNEQFF.

In DNA form, the CDR3 reads TGTGCCAGTACGGGTAGCGGGGGGACTTACAATGAGCAGTTCTTC. Protein: CASTGSGGTYNEQFF. J is TRBJ2-1 and V is TRBV19, with 10 bases that match TRBD2. There are 15 residues in the CDR3. Germline V gene sequence: CDR1 LNHDA, CDR2 SQIVND (reference sequence). V dropped 7 bases and J dropped 4; count of bases not matched to a gene: 7. Drawing the rest from reference TRBV19 and TRBJ2-1, the complete variable domain is DGGITQSPKYLFRKEGQNVTLSCEQNLNHDAMYWYRQDPGQGLRLIYYSQIVNDFQKGDIAEGYSVSREKKESFPLTVTSAQKNPTAFYLCASTGSGGTYNEQFFGPGTRLTVL.

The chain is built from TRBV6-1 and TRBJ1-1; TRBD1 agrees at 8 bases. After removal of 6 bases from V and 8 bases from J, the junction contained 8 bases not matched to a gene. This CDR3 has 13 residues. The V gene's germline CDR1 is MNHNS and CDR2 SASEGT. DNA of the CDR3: TGTGCCAGCAGCTTGGGACAGGCATTAGAAGCTTTCTTT. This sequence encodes CASSLGQALEAFF.

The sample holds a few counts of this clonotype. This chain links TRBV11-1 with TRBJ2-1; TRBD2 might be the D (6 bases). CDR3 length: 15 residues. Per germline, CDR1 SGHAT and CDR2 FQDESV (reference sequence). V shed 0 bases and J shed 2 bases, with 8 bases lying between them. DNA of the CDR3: TGTGCCAGCAGCTTAGCTTGGGGGGCCTACAATGAGCAGTTCTTC. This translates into CASSLAWGAYNEQFF. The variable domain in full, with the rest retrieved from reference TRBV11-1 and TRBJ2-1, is EAEVAQSPRYKITEKSQAVAFWCDPISGHATLYWYRQILGQGPELLVQFQDESVVDDSQLPKDRFSAERLKGVDSTLKIQPAELGDSAMYLCASSLAWGAYNEQFFGPGTRLTVL.